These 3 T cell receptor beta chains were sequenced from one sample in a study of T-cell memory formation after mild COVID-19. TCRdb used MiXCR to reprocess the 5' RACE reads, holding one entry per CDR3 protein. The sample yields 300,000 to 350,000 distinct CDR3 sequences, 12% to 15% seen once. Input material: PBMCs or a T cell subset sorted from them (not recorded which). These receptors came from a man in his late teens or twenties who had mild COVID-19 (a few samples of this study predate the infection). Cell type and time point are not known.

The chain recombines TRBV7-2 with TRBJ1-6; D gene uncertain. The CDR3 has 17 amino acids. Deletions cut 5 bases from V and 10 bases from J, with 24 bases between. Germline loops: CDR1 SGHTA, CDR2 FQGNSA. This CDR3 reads CASSQKRPGEAGSPLHF. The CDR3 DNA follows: TGTGCCAGCAGCCAAAAGCGCCCGGGAGAAGCGGGCTCACCCCTCCACTTT.

CDR3 in amino acids: CASIQSDTQYF. As DNA, the CDR3 is TGTGCCAGCATCCAATCAGATACGCAGTATTTT. The chain is built from TRBV2 and TRBJ2-3; the D is unclear. Looked up from germline, CDR1 is SNHLY and CDR2 is FYNNEI. The CDR3 is 11 amino acids. V was pared by 7 bases and J by 4 bases, with 6 bases between.

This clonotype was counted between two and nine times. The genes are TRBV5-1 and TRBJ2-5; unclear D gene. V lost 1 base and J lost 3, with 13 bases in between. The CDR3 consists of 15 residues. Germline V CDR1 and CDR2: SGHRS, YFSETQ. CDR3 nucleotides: TGCGCCAGCAGCTTGAGTAGGCAGCCAGAAGAGACCCAGTACTTC. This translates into CASSLSRQPEETQYF.